Shown below are 31 T cell receptor beta chains from a single sample sequenced in a study of T cells after posttransplantation cyclophosphamide. TCRdb's table, derived via immunoSEQ multiplex PCR, lists solely in-frame clones and lacks some. The table shows about 66,000 clones, with around 93% occurring only once. The specimen was PBMCs. Receptor source: a woman aged 25 to 45 in good health and a related stem cell transplant donor.

V usage is TRBV13 and J usage is TRBJ2-5; 13 nucleotides align to TRBD2. Trimming cost V 4 bases and J 4 bases; bases outside gene matches: 6. The CDR3 has 16 amino acids. Germline CDR1 PRHDT, CDR2 FYEKMQ (reference sequence). CDR3 DNA sequence: TGTGCCAGCAGCTCACGGACTAGCGGGGGCCGAGAGACCCAGTACTTC. Its protein product is CASSSRTSGGRETQYF.

There are a few counts of this clone. The chain employs TRBV7-2 and TRBJ1-6; D not resolved. Germline V gene sequence: CDR1 SGHTA, CDR2 FQGNSA. Trimming shortened V by 6 bases and J by 10 bases, and 16 bases separated the two germline ends. The CDR3 extends over 14 amino acids. For the CDR3, the DNA is TGTGCCAGCAGAACCGACGGGGTACAATCACCCCTCCACTTT. Its translation: CASRTDGVQSPLHF. Combining the CDR3 with reference TRBV7-2 and TRBJ1-6 gives the whole variable domain GAGVSQSPSNKVTEKGKDVELRCDPISGHTALYWYRQSLGQGLEFLIYFQGNSAPDKSGLPSDRFSAERTGGSVSTLTIQRTQQEDSAVYLCASRTDGVQSPLHFGNGTRLTVT.

This chain connects TRBV15 to TRBJ2-5; no clear D. The CDR3 has 12 residues. The germline gives CDR1 LNHNV, CDR2 YYDKDF (reference sequence). The V and J ends lost 1 base and 5 bases respectively, with 5 bases between them. CDR3 sequence (DNA): TGTGCCACCAGCAGAGGACGGGAGACCCAGTACTTC. Its translation is CATSRGRETQYF.

The chain recombines TRBV5-1 with TRBJ2-2; 8 bases agree with TRBD2. The V segment lost 4 bases and the J segment 6 bases; nucleotides outside the gene matches: 11. Germline assignment: CDR1 SGHRS and CDR2 YFSETQ. This CDR3 spans 16 amino acids. CDR3 sequence reads: CASSAPPGLGAGELFF. The CDR3 bases are TGCGCCAGCAGCGCGCCACCGGGACTAGGAGCCGGGGAGCTGTTTTTT.

V is TRBV28 and J is TRBJ2-2; 9 nucleotides line up with TRBD1. V dropped 5 bases and J dropped 6; count of bases not matched to a gene: 4. The CDR3 consists of 14 residues. Germline V gene sequence: CDR1 MDHEN, CDR2 SYDVKM. DNA of the CDR3: TGTGCCAGCAGTGGGGACAGGGACGCCGGGGAGCTGTTTTTT. Its translation is CASSGDRDAGELFF. The variable domain in full, with the rest retrieved from reference TRBV28 and TRBJ2-2, is DVKVTQSSRYLVKRTGEKVFLECVQDMDHENMFWYRQDPGLGLRLIYFSYDVKMKEKGDIPEGYSVSREKKERFSLILESASTNQTSMYLCASSGDRDAGELFFGEGSRLTVL.

The chain has TRBV2 and TRBJ2-5; tentatively, D is TRBD2 (5 bases). This CDR3 is built from 13 residues. V dropped 7 bases and J dropped 5 bases, with 14 bases sitting between them. The V gene's germline CDR1 is SNHLY and CDR2 FYNNEI. This CDR3 reads CASNLDPGETQYF. The CDR3 nucleotides read TGTGCCAGCAACCTGGATCCGGGGGAGACCCAGTACTTC.

V is TRBV19 and J is TRBJ2-4, with a tentative D call TRBD2 (6 bases). V dropped 4 bases and J dropped 3 bases, with 16 bases sitting between them. Germline V gene lookup returns CDR1 LNHDA and CDR2 SQIVND (reference sequence). The CDR3 runs 16 residues. The DNA for the CDR3 is TGTGCCAGTAGTACATGGGGAGGTCTGAGCAAAAACATTCAGTACTTC. Residues: CASSTWGGLSKNIQYF.

The chain combines TRBV19 with TRBJ1-6; TRBD1 might be the D (5 bases). The CDR3 is 14 residues long. The V gene lost 6 bases and the J gene lost 4 bases, with 10 bases spanning the gap. Germline V gene data show CDR1 as LNHDA and CDR2 as SQIVND (reference sequence). The CDR3 DNA is TGTGCCAGTAGCACCACAGGTTATAATTCACCCCTCCACTTT. As protein: CASSTTGYNSPLHF.

The genes are TRBV7-9 and TRBJ2-3, with TRBD1 matching 7 bases. The CDR3 runs to 14 residues. Germline-derived CDR1 and CDR2 are SEHNR and FQNEAQ (reference sequence). The CDR3 loop reads CTNKGAKSTDTQYF. CDR3 in DNA: TGTACTAACAAGGGGGCAAAAAGCACAGATACGCAGTATTTT.

The chain uses TRBV5-1 and TRBJ2-3; 10 bases map to TRBD2. V shed 4 bases, J shed 1 base, and the junction held 3 bases outside the gene matches. CDR1 and CDR2 (germline): SGHRS, YFSETQ. This CDR3 has 15 amino acids. The CDR3 coding sequence is TGCGCCAGCAGCCCGCTAGCGGGGGGCACAGATACGCAGTATTTT. This encodes CASSPLAGGTDTQYF.

The chain has TRBV10-2 and TRBJ2-2; the D call may be TRBD1 or TRBD2 (5 bases each). Germline CDR1 is WSHSY and CDR2 is SAAADI. Trimming removed 3 bases at V and 6 bases at J, with 11 bases between. The CDR3 covers 14 residues. The DNA of the CDR3 is TGCGCCAGCAGTGAAGGGACCGAGGCCGGGGAGCTGTTTTTT. Translated: CASSEGTEAGELFF.

CDR3 loop: CASSLRYRVGTEAFF. In DNA form, the CDR3 reads TGTGCCAGCAGCTTACGGTACAGGGTGGGCACTGAAGCTTTCTTT. The chain joins TRBV5-4 to TRBJ1-1, with a weak D call TRBD1 (6 bases). The germline V and J ends were trimmed by 2 bases and 4 bases, with 15 bases remaining between them. The CDR3 contains 15 residues. Germline lookup yields CDR1 SGHNT and CDR2 YYREEE (reference sequence).

The CDR3 loop reads CASSQDWAKYSGANVLTF. CDR3 DNA sequence: TGCGCCAGCAGCCAAGATTGGGCGAAATACTCTGGGGCCAACGTCCTGACTTTC. The V call is TRBV4-3, the J call TRBJ2-6; D gene ambiguous. Trimming stripped 0 bases from V and 0 bases from J, with 12 bases between. CDR3 length equals 18 residues. CDR1 and CDR2 from the germline V gene are LGHNA and YSLEER.

This chain uses TRBV27 with TRBJ1-6; D uncertain. V lost 5 bases and J 4 bases, leaving 12 bases between the germline ends. Germline V gene lookup returns CDR1 MNHEY and CDR2 SMNVEV (reference sequence). This CDR3 has 15 residues. DNA of the CDR3: TGTGCCAGCAGTCAGGAGTCCGGGTATAATTCACCCCTCCACTTT. Its translation: CASSQESGYNSPLHF.

This chain joins TRBV5-4 and TRBJ1-1; unclear D gene. The V end was cut by 2 bases, the J end by 0 bases, with 8 bases between. Per the germline V gene, CDR1 is SGHNT and CDR2 is YYREEE (reference sequence). The CDR3 length is 14 residues. The CDR3 spells CASSLGIMNTEAFF. The CDR3 nucleotides are TGTGCCAGCAGCTTAGGCATAATGAACACTGAAGCTTTCTTT. The variable domain in full, completed from reference TRBV5-4 and TRBJ1-1, reads ETGVTQSPTHLIKTRGQQVTLRCSSQSGHNTVSWYQQALGQGPQFIFQYYREEENGRGNFPPRFSGLQFPNYSSELNVNALELDDSALYLCASSLGIMNTEAFFGQGTRLTVV.

This clone showed up just once. This rearrangement joins TRBV5-4 to TRBJ1-2, with D uncertain. V was clipped by 6 bases and J by 0 bases, with 9 bases between them. Per the germline V gene, CDR1 is SGHNT and CDR2 is YYREEE (reference sequence). This CDR3 is 13 amino acids long. The CDR3 reads CASKPGPNYGYTF. CDR3 DNA: TGTGCCAGCAAGCCCGGACCTAACTATGGCTACACCTTC.

The rearrangement links TRBV7-2 to TRBJ1-6; tentative D call: TRBD1 (5 bases). The germline CDR1 and CDR2 sequences are SGHTA and FQGNSA. This CDR3 has 15 residues. Trimming pared 4 bases from V and 9 bases from J, leaving 16 bases between. The CDR3 region is CASSSRQSQASPLHF. The CDR3 bases are TGTGCCAGCAGCTCGAGACAGAGCCAAGCTTCACCCCTCCACTTT. Supplemented by reference TRBV7-2 and TRBJ1-6, the full variable domain reads GAGVSQSPSNKVTEKGKDVELRCDPISGHTALYWYRQSLGQGLEFLIYFQGNSAPDKSGLPSDRFSAERTGGSVSTLTIQRTQQEDSAVYLCASSSRQSQASPLHFGNGTRLTVT.

This rearrangement joins TRBV5-4 to TRBJ1-1; D is possibly TRBD1 (6 bases). CDR3 length: 17 amino acids. The V and J ends lost 6 bases and 2 bases respectively, with 23 bases between them. Germline-derived CDR1 and CDR2 are SGHNT and YYREEE (reference sequence). In nucleotides, the CDR3 is TGTGCCAGCACCACTAACAGGGTCCAGCCGGAAAACACTGAAGCTTTCTTT. Its protein product is CASTTNRVQPENTEAFF.

This clone was seen more than once but under ten times. For the CDR3, the DNA is TGTGCCAGCAGCTTGGGATCGGACAGGGGAGGGGGAATCGGTAGTGAGCAGTTCTTC. This encodes CASSLGSDRGGGIGSEQFF. This chain links TRBV5-4 with TRBJ2-1, with 9 bases fitting TRBD1. The CDR3 spans 19 residues. Losses at the gene ends were 0 bases for V and 9 bases for J; bases not matched to a gene: 19. Germline assignment: CDR1 SGHNT and CDR2 YYREEE (reference sequence).

V usage is TRBV5-5 and J usage is TRBJ1-2; perhaps TRBD1 as D (6 bases). CDR1 SGHKS and CDR2 YYEKEE come from the germline V gene (reference sequence). The V end lost 0 bases, the J end lost 4 bases, and 16 bases lay between the germline ends. The CDR3 runs 16 residues. Here the CDR3 DNA reads TGTGCCAGCAGCTTGGATCAGGGCAGGGGAGTCTATGGCTACACCTTC. Its protein product is CASSLDQGRGVYGYTF.

V is TRBV6-5 and J is TRBJ2-3; 8 positions match TRBD2. CDR1 is MNHEY, CDR2 SVGAGI, per germline. The CDR3 consists of 13 residues. V shed 6 bases, J shed 5 bases, and the junction held 4 bases outside the gene matches. The CDR3 DNA reads TGTGCCAGCAGAGCGGGGGAGGTAGATACGCAGTATTTT. It specifies CASRAGEVDTQYF.

The chain recombines TRBV28 with TRBJ1-2; TRBD1 matches at 9 bases. The V and J ends lost 6 bases and 6 bases, in that order; junction bases with no gene match: 8. In germline, CDR1 is MDHEN, CDR2 SYDVKM. The CDR3 loop spans 14 amino acids. The DNA for the CDR3 is TGTGCCAGCAGACAACAGGGGGCAATCGATGGCTACACCTTC. Translation: CASRQQGAIDGYTF.

This rearrangement joins TRBV28 to TRBJ1-2; D is ambiguous. The CDR3 spans 13 residues. V lost 8 bases and J 4 bases, leaving 14 bases between the germline ends. The V gene's germline CDR1 is MDHEN and CDR2 SYDVKM. The CDR3: CASDTGVGYGYTF. CDR3 DNA sequence: TGTGCCAGCGATACTGGAGTCGGCTATGGCTACACCTTC.

Turning to this clone: Other DNA sequences within the sample encode an identical CDR3. The chain combines TRBV6-1 with TRBJ1-5, with 7 bases lining up with TRBD1. The CDR3 spans 15 residues. Germline V gives CDR1 MNHNS, CDR2 SASEGT. Trimming took 6 bases from V and 0 from J; bases not matched to a gene: 5. This CDR3 reads CASSGGTDSNQPQHF. The CDR3 nucleotides are TGTGCCAGCAGCGGTGGGACAGATAGCAATCAGCCCCAGCATTTT.

The chain links TRBV27 to TRBJ2-5; D is uncertain. The germline V gene encodes CDR1 MNHEY and CDR2 SMNVEV (reference sequence). V was clipped by 5 bases and J by 4 bases, with 11 bases between them. The CDR3 totals 13 residues. CDR3 DNA: TGTGCCAGCAGTCCGACCGGGCGAGAGACCCAGTACTTC. Its translation: CASSPTGRETQYF.

V is TRBV6-5 and J is TRBJ1-5, with D tentatively TRBD1 (5 bases). The length of the CDR3 is 13 residues. Trimming left V 6 bases short and J 4 bases short, with 10 bases between. Per germline, CDR1 MNHEY and CDR2 SVGAGI. The CDR3: CASRRQINQPQHF. DNA of the CDR3: TGTGCCAGCAGACGACAGATTAATCAGCCCCAGCATTTT.

The rearrangement uses TRBV6-4 and TRBJ2-3; a weak D match, TRBD1 (5 bases). CDR1 and CDR2 (germline): MRHNA, SNTAGT. The V and J ends lost 0 bases and 0 bases respectively, with 7 bases between them. There are 15 residues in the CDR3. CDR3 sequence reads: CASSDSQGSTDTQYF. CDR3 coding DNA: TGTGCCAGCAGTGACTCCCAGGGTAGCACAGATACGCAGTATTTT.

This clone was observed once. V gene TRBV9 combines with J gene TRBJ1-2, with 9 bases matching TRBD1. CDR3 length equals 13 residues. Unmatched junction bases numbered 6, after V lost 4 bases and J lost 8 bases. The V gene's germline CDR1 is SGDLS and CDR2 YYNGEE. CDR3 in DNA: TGTGCCAGCAGCCCCGACAGGGGGTACGGCTACACCTTC. Residues: CASSPDRGYGYTF.

This chain joins TRBV6-5 and TRBJ1-1, with D uncertain. Deletions cut 3 bases from V and 6 bases from J, with 8 bases between. Per the germline V gene, CDR1 is MNHEY and CDR2 is SVGAGI. CDR3 length: 12 residues. The chain's CDR3 is CASSYPGSEAFF. DNA for the CDR3: TGTGCCAGCAGTTATCCCGGGTCTGAAGCTTTCTTT.

The chain recombines TRBV25-1 with TRBJ1-4, with D possibly being TRBD1 (6 bases). Trimming stripped 5 bases from V and 5 bases from J, with 18 bases between. The CDR3 runs to 16 residues. CDR1 is MGHDK, CDR2 SYGVNS, per germline. The CDR3 loop reads CASSPPLGGANEKLFF. CDR3 nucleotides: TGTGCCAGCAGTCCACCCCTAGGGGGAGCGAATGAAAAACTGTTTTTT.

This rearrangement joins TRBV5-1 to TRBJ1-1; D unclear. The CDR3 has 12 residues. Germline CDR1 and CDR2: SGHRS and YFSETQ. V lost 4 bases to trimming and J lost 7 bases, with 11 bases between them. CDR3 region: CASSLIADEAFF. Written as DNA, the CDR3 is TGCGCCAGCAGCCTAATCGCGGATGAAGCTTTCTTT.